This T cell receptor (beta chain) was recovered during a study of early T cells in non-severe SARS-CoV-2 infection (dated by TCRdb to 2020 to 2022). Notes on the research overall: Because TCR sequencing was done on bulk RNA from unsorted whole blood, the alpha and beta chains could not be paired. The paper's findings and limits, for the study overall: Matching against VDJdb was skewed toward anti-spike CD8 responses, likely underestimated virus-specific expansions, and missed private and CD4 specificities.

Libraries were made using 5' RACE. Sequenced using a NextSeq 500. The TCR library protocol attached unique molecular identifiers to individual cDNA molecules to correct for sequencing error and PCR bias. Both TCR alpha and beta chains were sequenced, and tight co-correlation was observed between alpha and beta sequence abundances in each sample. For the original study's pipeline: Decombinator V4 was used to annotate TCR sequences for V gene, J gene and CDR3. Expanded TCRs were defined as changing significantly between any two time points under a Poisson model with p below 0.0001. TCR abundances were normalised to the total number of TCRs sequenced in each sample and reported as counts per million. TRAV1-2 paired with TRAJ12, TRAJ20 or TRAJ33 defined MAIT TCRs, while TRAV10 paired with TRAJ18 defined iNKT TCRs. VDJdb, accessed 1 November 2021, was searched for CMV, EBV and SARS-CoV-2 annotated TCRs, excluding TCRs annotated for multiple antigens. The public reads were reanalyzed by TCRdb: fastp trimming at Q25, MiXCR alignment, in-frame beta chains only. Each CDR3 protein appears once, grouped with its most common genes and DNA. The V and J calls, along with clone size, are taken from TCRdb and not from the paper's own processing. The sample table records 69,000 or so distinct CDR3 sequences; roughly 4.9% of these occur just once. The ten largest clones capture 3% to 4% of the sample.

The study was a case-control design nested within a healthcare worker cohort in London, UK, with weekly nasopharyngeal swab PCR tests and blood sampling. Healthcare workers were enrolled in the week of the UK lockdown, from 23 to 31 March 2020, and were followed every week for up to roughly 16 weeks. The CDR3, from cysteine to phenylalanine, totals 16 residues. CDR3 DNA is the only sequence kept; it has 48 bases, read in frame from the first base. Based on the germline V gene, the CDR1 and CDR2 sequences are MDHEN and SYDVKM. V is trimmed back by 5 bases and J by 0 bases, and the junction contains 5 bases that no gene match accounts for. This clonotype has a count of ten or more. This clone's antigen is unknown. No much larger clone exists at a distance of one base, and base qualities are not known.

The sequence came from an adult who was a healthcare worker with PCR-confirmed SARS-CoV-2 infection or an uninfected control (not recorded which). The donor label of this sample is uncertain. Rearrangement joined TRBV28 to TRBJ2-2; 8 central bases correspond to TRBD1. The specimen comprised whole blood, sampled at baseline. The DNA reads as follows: TGTGCCAGCAGTCGGCCGGGACAGGCGAACACCGGGGAGCTGTTTTTT. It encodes CASSRPGQANTGELFF.